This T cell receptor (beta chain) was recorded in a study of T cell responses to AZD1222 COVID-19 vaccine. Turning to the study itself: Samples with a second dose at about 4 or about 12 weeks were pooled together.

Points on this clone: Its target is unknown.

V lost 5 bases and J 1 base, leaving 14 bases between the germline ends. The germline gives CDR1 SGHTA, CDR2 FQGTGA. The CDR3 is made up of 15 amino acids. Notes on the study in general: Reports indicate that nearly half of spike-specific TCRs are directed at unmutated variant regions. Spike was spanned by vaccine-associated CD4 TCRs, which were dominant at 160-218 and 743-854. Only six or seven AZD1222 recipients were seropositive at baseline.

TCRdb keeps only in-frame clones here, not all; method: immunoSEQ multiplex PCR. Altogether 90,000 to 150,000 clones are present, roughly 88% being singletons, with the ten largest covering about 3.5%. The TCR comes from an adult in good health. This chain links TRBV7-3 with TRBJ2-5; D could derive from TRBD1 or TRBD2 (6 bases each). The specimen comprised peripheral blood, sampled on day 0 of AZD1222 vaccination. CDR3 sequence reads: CASSPLGGLQETQYF. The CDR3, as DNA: TGTGCCAGCAGCCCCCTAGGGGGGCTCCAAGAGACCCAGTACTTC.